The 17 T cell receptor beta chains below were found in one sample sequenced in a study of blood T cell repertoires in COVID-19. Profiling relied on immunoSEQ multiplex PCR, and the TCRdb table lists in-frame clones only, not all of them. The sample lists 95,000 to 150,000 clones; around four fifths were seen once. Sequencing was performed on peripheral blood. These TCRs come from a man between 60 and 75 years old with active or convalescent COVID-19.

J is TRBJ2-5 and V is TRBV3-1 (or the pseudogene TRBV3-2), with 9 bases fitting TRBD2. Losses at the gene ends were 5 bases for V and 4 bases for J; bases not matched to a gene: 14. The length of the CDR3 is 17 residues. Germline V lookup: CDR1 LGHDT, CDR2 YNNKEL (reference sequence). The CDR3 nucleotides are TGTGCCAGCAGCTCCCCGACTAGCGGAACCCATACAGAGACCCAGTACTTC. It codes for CASSSPTSGTHTETQYF.

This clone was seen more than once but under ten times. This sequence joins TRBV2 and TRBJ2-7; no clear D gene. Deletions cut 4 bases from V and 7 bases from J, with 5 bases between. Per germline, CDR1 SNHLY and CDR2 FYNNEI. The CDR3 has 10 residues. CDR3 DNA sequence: TGTGCCAGCAGTGGAGGTGAGCAGTACTTC. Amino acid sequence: CASSGGEQYF.

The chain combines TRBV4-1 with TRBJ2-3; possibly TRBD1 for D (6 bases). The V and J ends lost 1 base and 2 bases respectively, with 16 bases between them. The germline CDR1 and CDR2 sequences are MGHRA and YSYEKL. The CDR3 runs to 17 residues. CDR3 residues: CASSQVYRVGPTDTQYF. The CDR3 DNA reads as TGCGCCAGCAGCCAAGTTTACAGGGTGGGTCCCACAGATACGCAGTATTTT.

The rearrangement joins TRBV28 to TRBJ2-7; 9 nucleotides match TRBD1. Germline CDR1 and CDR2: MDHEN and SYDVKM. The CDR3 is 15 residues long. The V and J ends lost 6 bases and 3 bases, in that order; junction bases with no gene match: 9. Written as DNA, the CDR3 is TGTGCCAGCAGCCTCCAGACAGGGGGAATCTACGAGCAGTACTTC. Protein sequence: CASSLQTGGIYEQYF.

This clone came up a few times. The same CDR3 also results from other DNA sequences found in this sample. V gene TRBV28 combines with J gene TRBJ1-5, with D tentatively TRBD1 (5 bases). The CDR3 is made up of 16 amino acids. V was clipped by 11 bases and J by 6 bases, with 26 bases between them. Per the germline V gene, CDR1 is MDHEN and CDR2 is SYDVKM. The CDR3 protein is CARTFRGGERGQPQHF. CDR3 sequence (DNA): TGTGCCCGCACCTTCCGGGGGGGGGAAAGGGGTCAGCCCCAGCATTTT.

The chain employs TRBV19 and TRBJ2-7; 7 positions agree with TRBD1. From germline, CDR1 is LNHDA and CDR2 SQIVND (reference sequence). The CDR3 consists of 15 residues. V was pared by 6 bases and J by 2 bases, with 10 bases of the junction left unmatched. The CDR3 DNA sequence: TGTGCCAGTAGGACGTCCGGGACAGAGGCCTACGAGCAGTACTTC. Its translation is CASRTSGTEAYEQYF.

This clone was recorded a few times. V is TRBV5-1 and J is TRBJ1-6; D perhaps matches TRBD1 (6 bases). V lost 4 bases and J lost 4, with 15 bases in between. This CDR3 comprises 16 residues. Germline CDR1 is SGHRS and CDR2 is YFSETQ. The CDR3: CASSLRGATYNSPLHF. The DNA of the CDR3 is TGCGCCAGCAGCCTCCGGGGGGCTACTTATAATTCACCCCTCCACTTT.

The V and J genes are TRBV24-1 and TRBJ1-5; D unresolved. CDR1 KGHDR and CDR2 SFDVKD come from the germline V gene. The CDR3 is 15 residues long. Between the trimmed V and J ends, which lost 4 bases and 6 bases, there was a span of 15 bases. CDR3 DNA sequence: TGTGCCACCAGTGACCCCTCGGGTAGTGGTCAGCCCCAGCATTTT. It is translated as CATSDPSGSGQPQHF.

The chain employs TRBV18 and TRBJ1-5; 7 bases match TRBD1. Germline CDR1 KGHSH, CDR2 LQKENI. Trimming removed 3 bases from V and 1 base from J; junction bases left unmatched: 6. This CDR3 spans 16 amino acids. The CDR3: CASSPSRGSSNQPQHF. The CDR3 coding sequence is TGTGCCAGCTCACCCAGCAGGGGGTCAAGCAATCAGCCCCAGCATTTT.

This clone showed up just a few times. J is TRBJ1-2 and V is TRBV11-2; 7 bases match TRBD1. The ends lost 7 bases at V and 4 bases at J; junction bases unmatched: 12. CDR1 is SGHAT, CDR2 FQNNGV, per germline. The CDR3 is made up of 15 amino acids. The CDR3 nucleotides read TGTGCCAGCACCATGCCGGGACAGAGAAGCTATGGCTACACCTTC. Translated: CASTMPGQRSYGYTF. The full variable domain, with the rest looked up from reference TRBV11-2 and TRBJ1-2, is EAGVAQSPRYKIIEKRQSVAFWCNPISGHATLYWYQQILGQGPKLLIQFQNNGVVDDSQLPKDRFSAERLKGVDSTLKIQPAKLEDSAVYLCASTMPGQRSYGYTFGSGTRLTVV.

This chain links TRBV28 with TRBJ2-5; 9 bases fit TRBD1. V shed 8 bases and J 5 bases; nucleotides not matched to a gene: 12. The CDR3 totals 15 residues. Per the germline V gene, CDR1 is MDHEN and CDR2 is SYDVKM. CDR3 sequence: CASVRDRAFAETQYF. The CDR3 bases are TGTGCCAGCGTCAGGGACAGGGCCTTCGCGGAGACCCAGTACTTC.

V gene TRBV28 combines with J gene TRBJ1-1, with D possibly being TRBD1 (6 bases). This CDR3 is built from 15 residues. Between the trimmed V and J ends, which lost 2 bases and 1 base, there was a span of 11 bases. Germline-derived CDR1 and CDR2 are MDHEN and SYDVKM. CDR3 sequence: CASSLNTGRNTEAFF. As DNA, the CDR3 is TGTGCCAGCAGTTTAAACACAGGGAGGAACACTGAAGCTTTCTTT.

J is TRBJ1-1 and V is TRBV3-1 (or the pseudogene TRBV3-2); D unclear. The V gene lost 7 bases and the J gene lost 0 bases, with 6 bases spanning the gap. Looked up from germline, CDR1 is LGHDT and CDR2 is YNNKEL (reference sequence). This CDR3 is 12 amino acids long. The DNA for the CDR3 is TGTGCCAGCATGTCCGTGAACACTGAAGCTTTCTTT. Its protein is CASMSVNTEAFF.

This CDR3 reads CASRTSSTGELFF. The CDR3, as DNA: TGTGCCAGCAGGACTTCTAGCACCGGGGAGCTGTTTTTT. V gene TRBV6-5 combines with J gene TRBJ2-2; D not resolved. This CDR3 region has 13 residues. Germline CDR1 reads MNHEY; CDR2 reads SVGAGI. Trimming shortened V by 6 bases and J by 4 bases, and 9 bases separated the two germline ends.

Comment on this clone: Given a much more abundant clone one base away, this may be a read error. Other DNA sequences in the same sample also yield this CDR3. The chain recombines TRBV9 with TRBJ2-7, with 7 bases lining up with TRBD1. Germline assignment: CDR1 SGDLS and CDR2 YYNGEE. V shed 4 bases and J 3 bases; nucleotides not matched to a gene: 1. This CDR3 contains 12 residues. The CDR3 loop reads CASSRDSYEQYF. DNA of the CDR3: TGTGCCAGCAGCCGGGACAGCTACGAGCAGTACTTC.

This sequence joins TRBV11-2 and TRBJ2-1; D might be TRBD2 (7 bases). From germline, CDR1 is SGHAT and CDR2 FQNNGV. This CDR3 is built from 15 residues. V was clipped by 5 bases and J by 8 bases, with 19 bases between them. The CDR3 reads CASSMLQGGSHEQFF. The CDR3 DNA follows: TGTGCCAGCAGCATGCTACAGGGAGGGTCCCATGAGCAGTTCTTC.

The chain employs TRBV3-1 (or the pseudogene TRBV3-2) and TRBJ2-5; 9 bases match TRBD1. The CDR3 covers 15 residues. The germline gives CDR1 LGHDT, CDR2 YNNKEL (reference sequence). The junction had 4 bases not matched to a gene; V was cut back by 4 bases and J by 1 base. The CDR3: CASSLRQGGQETQYF. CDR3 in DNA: TGTGCCAGCAGCCTCAGACAGGGGGGCCAAGAGACCCAGTACTTC.